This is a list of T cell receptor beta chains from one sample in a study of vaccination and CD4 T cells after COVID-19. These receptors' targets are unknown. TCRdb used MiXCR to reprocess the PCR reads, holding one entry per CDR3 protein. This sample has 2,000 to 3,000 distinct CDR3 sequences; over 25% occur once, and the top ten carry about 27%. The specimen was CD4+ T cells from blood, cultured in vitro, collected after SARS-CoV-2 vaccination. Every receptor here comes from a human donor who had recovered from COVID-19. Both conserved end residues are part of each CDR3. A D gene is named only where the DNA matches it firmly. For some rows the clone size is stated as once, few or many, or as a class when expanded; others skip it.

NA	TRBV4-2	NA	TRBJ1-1	CASSQDLAVSEAFF	TGTGCCAGCAGCCAAGATCTTGCAGTCTCTGAAGCTTTCTTT
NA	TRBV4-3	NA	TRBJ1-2	CASSQDLATRTRGYTF	TGCGCCAGCAGCCAAGATCTCGCCACCCGAACCCGGGGCTACACCTTC
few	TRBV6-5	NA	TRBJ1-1	CASSYHRTGQGYTEAFF	TGTGCCAGCAGTTACCACCGCACCGGGCAGGGCTACACTGAAGCTTTCTTT
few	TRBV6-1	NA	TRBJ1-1	CASSQRTGNTEAFF	TGTGCCAGCAGTCAGAGGACGGGAAACACTGAAGCTTTCTTT
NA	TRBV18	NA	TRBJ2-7	CASSPSRTLSF	TGTGCCAGCTCACCATCCCGGACTTTATCCTTC
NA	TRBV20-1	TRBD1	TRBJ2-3	CSAKDPTGEWNTQYF	TGCAGTGCTAAAGACCCTACAGGGGAGTGGAATACGCAGTATTTT
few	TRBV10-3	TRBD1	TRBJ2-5	CAIRSGQDLQETQYF	TGTGCCATCAGATCGGGACAGGACCTCCAAGAGACCCAGTACTTC
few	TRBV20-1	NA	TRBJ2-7	CSASTQTRAYEQYF	TGCAGTGCTAGTACTCAAACAAGGGCCTACGAGCAGTACTTC
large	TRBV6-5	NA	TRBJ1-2	CASSSAMGYTF	TGTGCCAGCAGTTCAGCGATGGGCTACACCTTC
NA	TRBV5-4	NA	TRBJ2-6	CASSGAGAGANVLTF	TGTGCCAGCAGCGGCGCAGGGGCTGGGGCCAACGTCCTGACTTTC
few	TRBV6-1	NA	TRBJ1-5	CASTPDPSGGPQHF	TGTGCCAGCACCCCGGACCCCTCCGGAGGGCCCCAGCATTTT
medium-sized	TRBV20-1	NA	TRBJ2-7	CSAREGTSKYEQYF	TGCAGTGCTAGAGAGGGGACGTCGAAGTACGAGCAGTACTTC
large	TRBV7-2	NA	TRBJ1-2	CASSQDRKGYTF	TGTGCCAGCAGCCAAGACCGAAAGGGCTACACCTTC
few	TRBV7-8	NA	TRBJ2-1	CASSLPPGPPYNEQFF	TGTGCCAGCAGTCTCCCCCCGGGGCCCCCCTACAATGAGCAGTTCTTC
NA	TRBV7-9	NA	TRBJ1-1	CASSSTEGLGAFF	TGTGCCAGCAGCTCGACAGAGGGTCTGGGAGCTTTCTTT
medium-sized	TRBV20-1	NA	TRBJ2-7	CSARDGGGPYEQYF	TGCAGTGCTAGAGACGGCGGGGGCCCCTACGAGCAGTACTTC
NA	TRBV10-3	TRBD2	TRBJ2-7	CAISDPPTSGSYEQYF	TGTGCCATCAGTGATCCCCCGACTAGCGGGTCCTACGAGCAGTACTTC
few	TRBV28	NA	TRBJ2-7	CASSLIGGRQYF	TGTGCCAGCAGTTTAATCGGGGGAAGGCAGTACTTC
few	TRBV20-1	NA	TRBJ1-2	CSARVSYGYTF	TGCAGCGCCCGGGTCTCATATGGCTACACCTTC
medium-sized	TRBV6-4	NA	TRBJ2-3	CASSAGGLYTDTQYF	TGTGCCAGCAGCGCAGGGGGACTGTACACAGATACGCAGTATTTT
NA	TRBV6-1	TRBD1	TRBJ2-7	CASSMGQGVHEQYF	TGTGCCAGCAGTATGGGACAGGGAGTACACGAGCAGTACTTC
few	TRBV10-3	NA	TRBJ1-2	CAIGGDGDTYGYTF	TGTGCCATCGGGGGAGACGGGGACACTTATGGCTACACCTTC
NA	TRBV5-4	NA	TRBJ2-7	CASSLSWQGRNEQYF	TGTGCCAGCAGCTTGAGTTGGCAGGGAAGGAACGAGCAGTACTTC
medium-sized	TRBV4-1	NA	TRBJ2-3	CASVSRTSTDTQYF	TGCGCCAGCGTTAGCAGGACTAGCACAGATACGCAGTATTTT
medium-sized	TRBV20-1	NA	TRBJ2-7	CSALAGYEQYF	TGCAGTGCTCTGGCTGGTTATGAGCAGTACTTC
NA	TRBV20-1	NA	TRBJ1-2	CSASVGTDYGYTF	TGCAGTGCGAGCGTAGGGACTGACTATGGCTACACCTTC
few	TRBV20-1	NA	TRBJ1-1	CSAMFHTNTEAFF	TGCAGTGCTATGTTTCATACGAACACTGAAGCTTTCTTT
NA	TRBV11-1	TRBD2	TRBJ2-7	CASSFHRGGLRDYEQYF	TGTGCCAGCAGCTTCCACCGCGGGGGGCTCAGGGACTACGAGCAGTACTTC
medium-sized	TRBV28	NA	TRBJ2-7	CASSLSPAEQYF	TGTGCCAGCAGTTTATCCCCCGCCGAGCAGTACTTC
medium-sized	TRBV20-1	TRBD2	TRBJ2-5	CSAREAAGGRETQYF	TGCAGTGCTAGAGAGGCAGCGGGGGGGCGGGAGACCCAGTACTTC
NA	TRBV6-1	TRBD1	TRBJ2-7	CASSLPGTAYEQYF	TGTGCCAGCAGCCTACCCGGGACAGCCTACGAGCAGTACTTC
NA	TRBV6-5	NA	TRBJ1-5	CASSYSRVELQHF	TGTGCCAGCAGTTATTCACGGGTGGAACTCCAGCATTTT
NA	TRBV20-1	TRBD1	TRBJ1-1	CSAKGQLNTEAFF	TGCAGTGCTAAGGGACAGCTGAACACTGAAGCTTTCTTT
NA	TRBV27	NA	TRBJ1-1	CASTKQGDYTEAFF	TGTGCCAGCACTAAACAGGGAGATTACACTGAAGCTTTCTTT
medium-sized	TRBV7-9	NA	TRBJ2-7	CASSSVQQQYF	TGTGCCAGCAGCTCTGTACAACAGCAGTACTTC
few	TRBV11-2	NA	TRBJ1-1	CASSLRNTEAFF	TGTGCCAGCAGCTTGAGGAACACTGAAGCTTTCTTT
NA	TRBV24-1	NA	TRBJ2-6	CATGDGQTSSGANVLTF	TGTGCCACCGGAGACGGACAGACTAGCTCTGGGGCCAACGTCCTGACTTTC
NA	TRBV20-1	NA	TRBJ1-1	CSARPGNTEAFF	TGCAGTGCTAGACCCGGAAACACTGAAGCTTTCTTT
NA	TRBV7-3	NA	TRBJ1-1	CASSPRTYTEAFF	TGTGCCAGCAGCCCCCGTACCTACACTGAAGCTTTCTTT
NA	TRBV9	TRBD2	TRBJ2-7	CASSGNPRLAGVYEQYF	TGTGCCAGCAGCGGGAACCCCCGGCTAGCGGGGGTGTACGAGCAGTACTTC
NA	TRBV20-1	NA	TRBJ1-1	CSASVLNEQFFGPGADGEAFF	NA
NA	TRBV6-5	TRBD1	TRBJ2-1	CASSYSGELSGTGFPYNEQFF	TGTGCCAGCAGTTACTCGGGGGAACTTTCCGGGACAGGGTTTCCCTACAATGAGCAGTTCTTC
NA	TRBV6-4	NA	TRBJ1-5	CASSDRPNSNQPQHF	TGTGCCAGCAGTGACCGCCCGAATAGCAATCAGCCCCAGCATTTT
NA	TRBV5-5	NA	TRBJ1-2	CASSLWRQGDGYTF	TGTGCCAGCAGCTTGTGGCGCCAGGGAGATGGCTACACCTTC
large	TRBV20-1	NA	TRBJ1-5	CSAKLEAALRNQPQHF	TGCAGTGCAAAATTAGAGGCGGCGCTCCGCAATCAGCCCCAGCATTTT
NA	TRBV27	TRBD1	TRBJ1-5	CASRTRQGDNQPQHF	TGTGCCAGCAGGACTCGACAGGGCGACAATCAGCCCCAGCATTTT
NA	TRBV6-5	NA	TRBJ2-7	CASSYFRFEQYF	TGTGCCAGCAGTTACTTCCGGTTCGAGCAGTACTTC
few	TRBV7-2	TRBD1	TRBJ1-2	CASSSRTGGYGYTF	TGTGCCAGCAGCTCTCGGACAGGGGGCTATGGCTACACCTTC
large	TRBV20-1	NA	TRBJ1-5	CSAKGQETRNQPQHF	TGCAGTGCTAAAGGCCAGGAGACCCGCAATCAGCCCCAGCATTTT
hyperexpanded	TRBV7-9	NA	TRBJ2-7	CASSMPGHLSYEQYF	TGTGCCAGCAGCATGCCGGGACACCTCTCCTACGAGCAGTACTTC
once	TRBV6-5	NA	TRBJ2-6	CASTYSREPGANVLTF	TGTGCCAGCACCTACTCTAGGGAGCCTGGGGCCAACGTCCTGACTTTC
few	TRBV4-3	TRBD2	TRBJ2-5	CASSQGGETQYF	TGCGCCAGCAGCCAGGGGGGGGAGACCCAGTACTTC
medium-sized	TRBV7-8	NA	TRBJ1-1	CASQRGGSWNTEAFF	TGTGCCAGCCAAAGGGGAGGTTCGTGGAACACTGAAGCTTTCTTT
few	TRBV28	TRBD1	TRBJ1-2	CASSSGQGEAF	TGTGCCAGCAGTTCCGGACAGGGAGAGGCCTTC
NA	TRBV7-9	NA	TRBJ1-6	CASSFGGNNSPLHF	TGTGCCAGCAGCTTTGGCGGGAACAATTCACCCCTCCACTTT
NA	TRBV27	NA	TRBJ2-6	CASLRLDSGANVLTF	TGTGCCAGCCTACGTCTAGATTCGGGGGCCAACGTCCTGACTTTC
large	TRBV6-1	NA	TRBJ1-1	CASSGQTAEAFF	TGTGCCAGCAGTGGACAGACCGCTGAAGCTTTCTTT
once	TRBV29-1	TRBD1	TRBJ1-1	CSVARSTGVTEAFF	TGCAGCGTCGCGAGGTCCACAGGGGTCACTGAAGCTTTCTTT
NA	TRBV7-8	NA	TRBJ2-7	CASSSRGGLFAQQYF	TGTGCCAGCAGCTCCAGAGGTGGTTTGTTCGCTCAGCAGTACTTC